The T cell receptor beta chain described here comes from a study of blood T cell repertoires in COVID-19. Study overall: The United States, Italy and Spain were the sources of the acute and convalescent COVID-19 samples. Sources were T cells, B-cell-depleted T cells, or PBMCs; the material itself was cDNA or gDNA.

Per the study methods: Reference gene primer amplification gave estimated nucleated cell counts. Sequencing was performed with immunoSEQ multiplex PCR; in TCRdb, only in-frame clones are kept and a portion is missing. V, J and clone size derive from that table, while D and trimming were established from the DNA sequence. The table has 250,000 or so clones, about nine tenths seen once. V was pared by 7 bases and J by 5 bases, with 9 bases of the junction left unmatched. Germline V gene sequence: CDR1 SQVTM, CDR2 ANQGSEA. This CDR3 is built from 14 residues. This clonotype was sampled from a man aged 60 to 69 with acute or convalescent COVID-19. The rearrangement joins TRBV29-1 to TRBJ1-5; TRBD1 aligns across 9 bases. Sequencing was done on a sample of peripheral blood. CDR3 protein: CSASTGGGDQPQHF. In DNA, the CDR3 is TGCAGCGCCTCGACAGGGGGGGGAGATCAGCCCCAGCATTTT.